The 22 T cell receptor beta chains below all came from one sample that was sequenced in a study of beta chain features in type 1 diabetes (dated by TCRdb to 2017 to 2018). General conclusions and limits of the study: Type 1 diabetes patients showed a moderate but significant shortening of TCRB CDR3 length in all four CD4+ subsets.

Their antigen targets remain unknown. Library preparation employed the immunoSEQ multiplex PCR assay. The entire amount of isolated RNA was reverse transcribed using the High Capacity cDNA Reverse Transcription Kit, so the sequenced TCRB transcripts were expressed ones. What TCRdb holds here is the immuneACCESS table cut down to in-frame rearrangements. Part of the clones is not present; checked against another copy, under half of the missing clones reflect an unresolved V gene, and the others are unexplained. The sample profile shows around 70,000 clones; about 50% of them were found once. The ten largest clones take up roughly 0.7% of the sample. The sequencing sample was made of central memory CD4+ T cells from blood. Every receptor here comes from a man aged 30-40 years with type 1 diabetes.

The CDR3 DNA reads as TGCGCCAGCAGCTTGAATGGCGGGACGAACACCGGGGAGCTGTTTTTT. Its protein product is CASSLNGGTNTGELFF. This sequence joins TRBV5-1 and TRBJ2-2; D might be TRBD2 (6 bases). The CDR3 is made up of 16 amino acids. V lost 1 base to trimming and J lost 0 bases, with 10 bases between them. Germline V lookup: CDR1 SGHRS, CDR2 YFSETQ. The variable domain in full, completed from reference TRBV5-1 and TRBJ2-2, reads KAGVTQTPRYLIKTRGQQVTLSCSPISGHRSVSWYQQTPGQGLQFLFEYFSETQRNKGNFPGRFSGRQFSNSRSEMNVSTLELGDSALYLCASSLNGGTNTGELFFGEGSRLTVL.

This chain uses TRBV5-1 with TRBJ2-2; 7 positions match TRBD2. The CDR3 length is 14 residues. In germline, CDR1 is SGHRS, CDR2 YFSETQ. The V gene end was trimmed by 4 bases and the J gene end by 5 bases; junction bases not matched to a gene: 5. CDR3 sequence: CASSGGTTTGELFF. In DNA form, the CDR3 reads TGCGCCAGCAGCGGGGGGACTACGACCGGGGAGCTGTTTTTT. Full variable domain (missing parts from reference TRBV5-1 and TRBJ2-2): KAGVTQTPRYLIKTRGQQVTLSCSPISGHRSVSWYQQTPGQGLQFLFEYFSETQRNKGNFPGRFSGRQFSNSRSEMNVSTLELGDSALYLCASSGGTTTGELFFGEGSRLTVL.

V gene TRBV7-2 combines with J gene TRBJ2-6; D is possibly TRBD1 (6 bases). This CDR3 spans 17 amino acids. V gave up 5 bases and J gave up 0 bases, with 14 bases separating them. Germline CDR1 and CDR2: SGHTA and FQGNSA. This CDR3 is CASSLQGTPSGANVLTF. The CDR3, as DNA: TGTGCCAGCAGCCTACAGGGAACCCCCTCTGGGGCCAACGTCCTGACTTTC.

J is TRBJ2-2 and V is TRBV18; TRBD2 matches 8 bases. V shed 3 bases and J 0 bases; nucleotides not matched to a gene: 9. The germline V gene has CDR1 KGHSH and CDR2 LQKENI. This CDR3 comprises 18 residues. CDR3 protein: CASSPARVAGSNTGELFF. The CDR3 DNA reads TGTGCCAGCTCACCGGCTCGCGTAGCGGGATCGAACACCGGGGAGCTGTTTTTT.

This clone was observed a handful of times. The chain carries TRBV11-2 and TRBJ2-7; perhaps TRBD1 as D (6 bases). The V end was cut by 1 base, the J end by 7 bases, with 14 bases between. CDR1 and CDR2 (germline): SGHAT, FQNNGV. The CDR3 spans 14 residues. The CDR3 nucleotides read TGTGCCAGCAGCTTAGCACAGGGTTGGGGTGAGCAGTACTTC. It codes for CASSLAQGWGEQYF.

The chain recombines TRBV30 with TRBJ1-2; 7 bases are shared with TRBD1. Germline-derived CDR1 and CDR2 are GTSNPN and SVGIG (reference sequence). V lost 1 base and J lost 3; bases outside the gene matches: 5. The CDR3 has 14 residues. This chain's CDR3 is CAWSAKDRYYGYTF. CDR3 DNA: TGTGCCTGGAGTGCCAAGGACAGGTACTATGGCTACACCTTC.

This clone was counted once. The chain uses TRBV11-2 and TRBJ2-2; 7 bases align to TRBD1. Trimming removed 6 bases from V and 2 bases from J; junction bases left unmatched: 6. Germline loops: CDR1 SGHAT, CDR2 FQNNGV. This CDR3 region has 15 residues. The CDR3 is CASRRGDRNTGELFF. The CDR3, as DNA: TGTGCCAGCAGGAGAGGGGACAGAAACACCGGGGAGCTGTTTTTT.

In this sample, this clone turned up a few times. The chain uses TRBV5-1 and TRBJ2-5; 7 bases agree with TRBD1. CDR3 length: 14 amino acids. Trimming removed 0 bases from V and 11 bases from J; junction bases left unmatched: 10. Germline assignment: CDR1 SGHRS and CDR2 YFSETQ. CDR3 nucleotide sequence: TGCGCCAGCAGCTTGGCAGGACAGGCCCTGGAGCAGTACTTC. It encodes CASSLAGQALEQYF.

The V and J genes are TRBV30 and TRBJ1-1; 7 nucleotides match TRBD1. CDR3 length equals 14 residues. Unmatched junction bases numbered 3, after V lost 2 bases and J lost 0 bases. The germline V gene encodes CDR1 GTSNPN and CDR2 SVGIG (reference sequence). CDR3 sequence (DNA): TGTGCCTGGAGTCGGGACAGCCTGAACACTGAAGCTTTCTTT. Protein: CAWSRDSLNTEAFF.

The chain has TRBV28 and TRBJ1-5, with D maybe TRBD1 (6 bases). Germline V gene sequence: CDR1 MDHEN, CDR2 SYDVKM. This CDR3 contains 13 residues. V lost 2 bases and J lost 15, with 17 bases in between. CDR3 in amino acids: CASSLPGQGPVHF. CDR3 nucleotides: TGTGCCAGCAGTTTACCGGGCCAGGGGCCCGTGCATTTT.

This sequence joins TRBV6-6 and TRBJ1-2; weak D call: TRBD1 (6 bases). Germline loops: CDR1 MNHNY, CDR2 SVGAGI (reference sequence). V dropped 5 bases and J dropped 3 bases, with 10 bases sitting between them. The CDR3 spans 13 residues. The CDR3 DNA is TGTGCCAGCAGTACGAGGGGGTACTATGGCTACACCTTC. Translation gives CASSTRGYYGYTF.

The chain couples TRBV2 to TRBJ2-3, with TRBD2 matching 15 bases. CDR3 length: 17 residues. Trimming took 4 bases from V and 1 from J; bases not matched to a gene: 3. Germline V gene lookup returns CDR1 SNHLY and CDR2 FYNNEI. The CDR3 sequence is CASSGTSGGAGTDTQYF. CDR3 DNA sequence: TGTGCCAGCAGTGGGACTAGCGGGGGGGCTGGCACAGATACGCAGTATTTT.

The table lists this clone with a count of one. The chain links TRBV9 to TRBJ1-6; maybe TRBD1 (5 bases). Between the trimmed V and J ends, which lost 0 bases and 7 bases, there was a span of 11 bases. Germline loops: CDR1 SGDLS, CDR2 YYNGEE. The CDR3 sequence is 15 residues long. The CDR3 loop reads CASSVEGRWNSPLHF. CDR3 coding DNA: TGTGCCAGCAGCGTAGAGGGGCGCTGGAATTCACCCCTCCACTTT.

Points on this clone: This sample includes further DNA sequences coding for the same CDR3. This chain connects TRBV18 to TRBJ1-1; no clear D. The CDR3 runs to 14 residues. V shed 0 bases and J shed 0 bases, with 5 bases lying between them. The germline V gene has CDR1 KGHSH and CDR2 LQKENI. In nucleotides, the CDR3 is TGTGCCAGCTCACCACCGAGTATGAACACTGAAGCTTTCTTT. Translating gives CASSPPSMNTEAFF.

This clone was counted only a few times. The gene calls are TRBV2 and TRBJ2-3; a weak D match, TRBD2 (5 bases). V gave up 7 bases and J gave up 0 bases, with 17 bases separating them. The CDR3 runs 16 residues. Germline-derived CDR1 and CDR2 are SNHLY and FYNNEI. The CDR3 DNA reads TGTGCCAGCAAACCCTCGGGCCGGGAAAGCACAGATACGCAGTATTTT. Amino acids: CASKPSGRESTDTQYF. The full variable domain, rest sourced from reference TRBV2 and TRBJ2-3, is EPEVTQTPSHQVTQMGQEVILRCVPISNHLYFYWYRQILGQKVEFLVSFYNNEISEKSEIFDDQFSVERPDGSNFTLKIRSTKLEDSAMYFCASKPSGRESTDTQYFGPGTRLTVL.

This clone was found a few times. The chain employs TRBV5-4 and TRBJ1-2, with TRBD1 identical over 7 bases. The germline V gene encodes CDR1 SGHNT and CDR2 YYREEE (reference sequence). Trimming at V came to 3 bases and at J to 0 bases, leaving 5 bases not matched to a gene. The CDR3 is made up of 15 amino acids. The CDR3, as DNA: TGTGCCAGCAGCTCGTCCCAGGGGGCTAACTATGGCTACACCTTC. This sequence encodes CASSSSQGANYGYTF.

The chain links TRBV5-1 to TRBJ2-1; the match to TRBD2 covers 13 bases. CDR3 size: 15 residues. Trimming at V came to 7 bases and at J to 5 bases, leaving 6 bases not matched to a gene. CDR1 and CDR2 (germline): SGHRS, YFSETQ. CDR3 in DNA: TGCGCCAGCTCACTAGCGGGGGGGCCGGACAATGAGCAGTTCTTC. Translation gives CASSLAGGPDNEQFF.

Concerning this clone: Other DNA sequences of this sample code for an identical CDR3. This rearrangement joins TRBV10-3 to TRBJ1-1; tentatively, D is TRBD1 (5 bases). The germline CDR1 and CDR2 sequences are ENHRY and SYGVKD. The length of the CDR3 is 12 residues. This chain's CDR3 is CAIGGVNTEAFF. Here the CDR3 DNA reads TGTGCGATCGGGGGGGTGAACACTGAAGCTTTCTTT.

CDR3 in DNA: TGTGCCAGCAGCTTCGGGACAGGGGGGGTCTCCTACGAGCAGTACTTC. Encoded protein: CASSFGTGGVSYEQYF. V and J are TRBV5-4 and TRBJ2-7, with 11 bases aligning to TRBD1. V shed 2 bases, J shed 0 bases, and the junction held 4 bases outside the gene matches. Germline CDR1 reads SGHNT; CDR2 reads YYREEE (reference sequence). This CDR3 is built from 16 residues.

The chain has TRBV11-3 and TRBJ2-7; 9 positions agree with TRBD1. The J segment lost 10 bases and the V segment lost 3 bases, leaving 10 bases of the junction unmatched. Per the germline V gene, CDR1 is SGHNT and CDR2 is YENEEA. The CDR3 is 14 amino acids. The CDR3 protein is CASSFARTGAVQYF. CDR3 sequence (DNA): TGTGCCAGCAGCTTCGCTAGGACAGGGGCAGTACAGTACTTC.

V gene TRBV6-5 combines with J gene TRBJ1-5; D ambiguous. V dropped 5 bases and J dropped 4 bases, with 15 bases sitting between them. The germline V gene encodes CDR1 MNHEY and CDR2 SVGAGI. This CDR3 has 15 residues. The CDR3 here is CASSPPGPGNQPQHF. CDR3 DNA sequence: TGTGCCAGCAGTCCACCGGGCCCGGGAAATCAGCCCCAGCATTTT.

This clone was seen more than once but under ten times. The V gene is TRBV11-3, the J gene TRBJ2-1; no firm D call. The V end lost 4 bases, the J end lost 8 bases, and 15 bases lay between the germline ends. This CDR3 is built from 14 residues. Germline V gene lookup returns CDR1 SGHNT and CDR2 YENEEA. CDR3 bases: TGTGCCAGCAGCTCCCCGGCGCTAGGAGATGAGCAGTTCTTC. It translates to CASSSPALGDEQFF.